The sequence of this TCR beta chain was determined in a study of Ad26.COV2.S vaccination and SARS-CoV-2 variants. Overall study context: Intramuscularly, Ad26.COV2.S was given either once or twice, 56 days apart. Study results and limitations: It was found that vaccine and placebo recipients had similar non-spike TCR breadth.

On this clone itself: What it binds is not known.

CDR1 is SGHDT, CDR2 YYEEEE, per germline. Trimming shortened V by 3 bases and J by 8 bases, and 11 bases separated the two germline ends. The CDR3 is made up of 13 amino acids. Produced via immunoSEQ multiplex PCR; TCRdb's table is partial and in-frame only. This table holds 320,000 or so clones, 85% to 90% found once. The treatment denotes: roughly 20 received Ad26.COV2.S at low or high dose, single or two shots; several received placebo; per-sample allocation not given. Following the first vaccine or placebo injection, samples were taken on day 63. Boston hosted the donor, who was an adult aged 18-55 years. It was Wuhan-strain SARS-CoV-2 spike that the Ad26 vaccine vector expressed.

The chain joins TRBV5-6 to TRBJ1-4; D unclear. This specimen consisted of peripheral blood, obtained in a trial of Ad26.COV2.S vaccine versus placebo. The TCR comes from a person aged 18-60 years who received the Ad26.COV2.S COVID-19 vaccine or a placebo. CDR3: CASSSLIDEKLFF. The CDR3 coding sequence is TGTGCCAGCAGCTCCCTGATTGACGAAAAACTGTTTTTT. The whole variable domain, filled in from reference TRBV5-6 and TRBJ1-4, reads DAGVTQSPTHLIKTRGQQVTLRCSPKSGHDTVSWYQQALGQGPQFIFQYYEEEERQRGNFPDRFSGHQFPNYSSELNVNALLLGDSALYLCASSSLIDEKLFFGSGTQLSVL.